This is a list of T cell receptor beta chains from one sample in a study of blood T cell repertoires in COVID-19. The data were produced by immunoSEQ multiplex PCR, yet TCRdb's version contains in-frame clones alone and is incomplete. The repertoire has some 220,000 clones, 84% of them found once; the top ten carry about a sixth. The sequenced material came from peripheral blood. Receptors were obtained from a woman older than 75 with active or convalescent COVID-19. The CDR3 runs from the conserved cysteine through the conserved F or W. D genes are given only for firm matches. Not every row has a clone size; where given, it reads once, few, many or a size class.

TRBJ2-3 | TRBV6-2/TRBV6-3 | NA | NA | CASSYQGTTDTQYF | TGTGCCAGCAGTTACCAGGGTACCACAGATACGCAGTATTTT
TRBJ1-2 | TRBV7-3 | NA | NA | CASSPGGRYGYTF | TGTGCCAGCAGCCCTGGGGGCAGATATGGCTACACCTTC
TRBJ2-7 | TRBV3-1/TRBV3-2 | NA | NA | CASSQGGRDYEQYF | TGTGCCAGCAGCCAAGGCGGACGGGACTACGAGCAGTACTTC
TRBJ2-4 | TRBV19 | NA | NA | CASRPGLKVLAKNIQYF | TGTGCCAGTAGGCCAGGCTTAAAGGTCCTAGCCAAAAACATTCAGTACTTC
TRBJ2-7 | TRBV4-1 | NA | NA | CASSQAPSVAFKQSEQYF | TGCGCCAGCAGCCAAGCCCCCTCGGTAGCGTTTAAGCAGAGCGAGCAGTACTTC
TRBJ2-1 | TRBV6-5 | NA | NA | CASRNDVRGANEQFF | TGTGCCAGCAGGAACGACGTCAGGGGTGCCAATGAGCAGTTCTTC
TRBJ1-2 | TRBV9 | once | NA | CASSVAGDTTNYGYTF | TGTGCCAGCAGCGTAGCAGGGGACACCACTAACTATGGCTACACCTTC
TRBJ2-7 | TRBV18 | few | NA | CASSPDYSYEQYF | TGTGCCAGCTCACCGGACTACTCCTACGAGCAGTACTTC
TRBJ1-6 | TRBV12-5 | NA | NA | CASALRGSNSPLHF | TGTGCTAGTGCCCTTAGGGGTTCTAATTCACCCCTCCACTTT
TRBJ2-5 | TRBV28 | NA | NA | CASSTPGQRTQYF | TGTGCCAGCAGCACACCTGGACAGCGGACCCAGTACTTC
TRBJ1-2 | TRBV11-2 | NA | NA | CASSLASGWDGYTF | TGTGCCAGCAGCTTAGCTTCCGGGTGGGATGGCTACACCTTC
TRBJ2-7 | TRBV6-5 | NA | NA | CATKTPGSVHEQYF | TGTGCCACCAAAACTCCGGGGTCGGTGCACGAGCAGTACTTC
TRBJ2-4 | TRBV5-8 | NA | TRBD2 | CASSLLAGVVKNIQYF | TGTGCCAGCAGCTTACTAGCGGGAGTGGTCAAAAACATTCAGTACTTC
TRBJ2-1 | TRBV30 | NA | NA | CAWTIRSSYNEQFF | TGTGCCTGGACAATCCGGAGCTCCTACAATGAGCAGTTCTTC
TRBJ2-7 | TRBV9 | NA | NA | CASSVGQNSYEQYF | TGTGCCAGCAGCGTAGGGCAGAACTCCTACGAGCAGTACTTC
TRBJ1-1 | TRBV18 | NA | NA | CASSRDRNTEAFF | TGTGCCAGCTCCCGAGACAGGAACACTGAAGCTTTCTTT
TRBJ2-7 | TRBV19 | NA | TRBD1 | CASRTGTGTAYEQYF | TGTGCCAGTAGGACCGGGACAGGGACTGCCTACGAGCAGTACTTC
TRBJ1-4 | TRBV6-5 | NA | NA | CASSKQGYEKLFF | TGTGCCAGCAGCAAGCAGGGGTACGAAAAACTGTTTTTT
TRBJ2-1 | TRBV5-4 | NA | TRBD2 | CASSGGLGRSSYNEQFF | TGTGCCAGCAGCGGAGGACTAGGGAGAAGCTCCTACAATGAGCAGTTCTTC
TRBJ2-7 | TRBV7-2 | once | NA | CASSPNPGTTGSREQYF | TGTGCCAGCAGCCCGAATCCCGGGACAACGGGGTCGAGGGAGCAGTACTTC
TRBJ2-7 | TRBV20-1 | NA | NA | CSAVQGGEQYF | TGCAGTGCGGTACAGGGCGGCGAGCAGTACTTC
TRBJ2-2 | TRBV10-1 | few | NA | CARNGGTNTGELFF | TGCGCCCGAAATGGAGGAACCAACACCGGGGAGCTGTTTTTT
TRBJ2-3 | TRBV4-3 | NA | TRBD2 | CASSQDSGRGDTQYF | TGCGCCAGCAGCCAAGATTCCGGGAGGGGGGATACGCAGTATTTT
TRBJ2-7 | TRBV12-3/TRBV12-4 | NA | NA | CASNWDSWSEQYF | TGTGCCAGCAACTGGGACTCCTGGTCCGAGCAGTACTTC
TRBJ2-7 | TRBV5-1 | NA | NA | CASSLDSGSSYEQYF | TGCGCCAGCAGCTTGGATTCTGGGAGCTCCTACGAGCAGTACTTC
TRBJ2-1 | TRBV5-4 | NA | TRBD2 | CASRVDSGSDEQFF | TGTGCCAGCAGGGTAGATAGCGGGAGCGATGAGCAGTTCTTC
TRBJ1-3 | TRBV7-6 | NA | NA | CASGWAGSGNTIYF | TGTGCAAGCGGATGGGCAGGCTCTGGAAACACCATATATTTT
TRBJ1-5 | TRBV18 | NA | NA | CASSPQGNNQPQHF | TGTGCCAGCTCACCTCAGGGAAACAATCAGCCCCAGCATTTT
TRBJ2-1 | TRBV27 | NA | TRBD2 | CASSPRTSGGLYNEQFF | TGTGCCAGCAGTCCTCGGACTAGCGGGGGTCTCTACAATGAGCAGTTCTTC
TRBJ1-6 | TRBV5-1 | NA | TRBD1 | CASSRQGINHNSPLHF | TGCGCCAGCAGCCGACAGGGGATCAATCATAATTCACCCCTCCACTTT
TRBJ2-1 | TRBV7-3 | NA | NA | CASGTAGDEQFF | TGTGCGTCAGGCACAGCGGGTGATGAGCAGTTCTTC
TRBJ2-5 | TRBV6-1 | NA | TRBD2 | CASSDYGTSPDTQYF | TGTGCCAGCAGTGATTACGGGACTAGTCCCGACACCCAGTACTTC
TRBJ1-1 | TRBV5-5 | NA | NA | CASSLGRNTEAFF | TGTGCCAGCAGCCTAGGGAGGAACACTGAAGCTTTCTTT
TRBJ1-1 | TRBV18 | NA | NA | CASSPLTGEEAFF | TGTGCCAGCTCACCCTTGACGGGTGAGGAAGCTTTCTTT
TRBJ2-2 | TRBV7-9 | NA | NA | CASSLAVTTNTGELFF | TGTGCCAGCAGCTTAGCTGTGACAACGAACACCGGGGAGCTGTTTTTT
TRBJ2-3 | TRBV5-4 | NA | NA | CASFRGSETTDTQYF | TGTGCCAGCTTCAGAGGGTCAGAGACCACAGATACGCAGTATTTT
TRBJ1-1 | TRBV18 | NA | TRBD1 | CASSGQGITNTEAFF | TGTGCCAGCTCAGGACAGGGGATAACGAACACTGAAGCTTTCTTT
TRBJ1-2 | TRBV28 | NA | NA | CASRFSDYGYTF | TGTGCCAGCAGGTTCAGTGACTATGGCTACACCTTC
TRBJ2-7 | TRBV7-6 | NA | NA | CASSLLVQVFLDEQYF | TGTGCCAGCAGCTTACTTGTACAGGTCTTTTTGGACGAGCAGTACTTC
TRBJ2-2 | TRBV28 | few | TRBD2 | CASRSTSGGAGGELFF | TGTGCCAGCAGATCAACTAGCGGGGGGGCAGGCGGGGAGCTGTTTTTT
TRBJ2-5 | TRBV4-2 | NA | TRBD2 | CASSHTDGLAGAETQYF | TGTGCCAGCAGTCATACGGATGGACTAGCGGGAGCGGAGACCCAGTACTTC
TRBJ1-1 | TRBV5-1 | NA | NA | CASSPVGGSGTEAFF | TGCGCCAGCAGCCCAGTCGGGGGGAGTGGCACTGAAGCTTTCTTT
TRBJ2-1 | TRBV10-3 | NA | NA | CAIRSGLSYNEQFF | TGTGCCATCAGATCCGGACTGTCCTACAATGAGCAGTTCTTC
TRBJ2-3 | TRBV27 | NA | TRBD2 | CASSLRGGTSAADTQYF | TGTGCCAGCAGTTTAAGGGGCGGGACTAGCGCTGCAGATACGCAGTATTTT
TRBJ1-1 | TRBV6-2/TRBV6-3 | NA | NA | CASSSRTGMNTEAFF | TGTGCCAGCAGTTCGCGTACAGGGATGAACACTGAAGCTTTCTTT
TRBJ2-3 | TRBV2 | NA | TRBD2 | CASSMEASGSTDTQYF | TGTGCCAGCAGTATGGAGGCTAGCGGTAGCACAGATACGCAGTATTTT
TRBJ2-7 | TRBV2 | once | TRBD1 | CATHRGAGEQYF | TGTGCCACCCACAGGGGAGCAGGGGAGCAGTACTTC
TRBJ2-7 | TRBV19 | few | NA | CASSSTSTKVYEQYF | TGTGCCAGTAGCAGCACTAGCACCAAGGTCTACGAGCAGTACTTC
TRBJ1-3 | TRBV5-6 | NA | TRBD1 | CASSLEGQGYGNTIYF | TGTGCCAGCAGCTTGGAGGGACAGGGGTACGGAAACACCATATATTTT
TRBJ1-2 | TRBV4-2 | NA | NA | CASSQESGVGGYTF | TGTGCCAGCAGCCAAGAGTCAGGGGTCGGTGGCTACACCTTC
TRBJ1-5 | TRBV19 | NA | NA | CASSPIGGGSNQPQHF | TGTGCCAGTAGCCCCATCGGGGGGGGAAGCAATCAGCCCCAGCATTTT
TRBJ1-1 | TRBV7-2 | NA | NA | CASSQQFNTEAFF | TGTGCCAGCAGCCAACAATTCAACACTGAAGCTTTCTTT